The clone carrying this T cell receptor (beta chain) came up a few times. This specimen comes from a study of blood T cell repertoires in COVID-19. Across the study: Samples of COVID-19 (acute and convalescent) were obtained from the United States, Italy and Spain. T cells, B-cell-depleted T cells, or PBMCs provided the cDNA or gDNA that served as material.

Germline CDR1 is KGHSH and CDR2 is LQKENI. The CDR3 runs to 15 residues. The ends were cut back, 3 bases at V and 1 base at J, with 12 bases in the middle. Original data processing: The assay estimated nucleated cells by amplifying reference gene primers. Sequencing was performed with immunoSEQ multiplex PCR; in TCRdb, only in-frame clones are kept and a portion is missing. V and J calls and clone size follow that table, whereas D and trimming were derived from the DNA. The sample consists of over 110,000 clones, 65% to 80% of them appearing once. The origin of this receptor is an older man with acute or convalescent COVID-19. Sequenced sample: peripheral blood. This chain uses TRBV18 with TRBJ1-1; D ambiguous. This CDR3 is CASSPYEIGNTEAFF. DNA of the CDR3: TGTGCCAGCTCACCCTACGAGATTGGGAACACTGAAGCTTTCTTT.